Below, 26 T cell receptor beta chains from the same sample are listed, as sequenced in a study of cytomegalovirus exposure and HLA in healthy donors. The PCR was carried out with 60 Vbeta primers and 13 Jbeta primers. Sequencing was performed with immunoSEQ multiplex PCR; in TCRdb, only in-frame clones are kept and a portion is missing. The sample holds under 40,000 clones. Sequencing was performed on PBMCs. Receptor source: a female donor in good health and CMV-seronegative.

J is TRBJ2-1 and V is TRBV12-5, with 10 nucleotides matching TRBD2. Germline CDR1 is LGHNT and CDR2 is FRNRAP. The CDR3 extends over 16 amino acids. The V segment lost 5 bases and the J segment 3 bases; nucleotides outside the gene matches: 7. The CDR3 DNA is TGTGCTAGTGGTCCCGGAACTAGCGGGGACTACAATGAGCAGTTCTTC. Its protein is CASGPGTSGDYNEQFF.

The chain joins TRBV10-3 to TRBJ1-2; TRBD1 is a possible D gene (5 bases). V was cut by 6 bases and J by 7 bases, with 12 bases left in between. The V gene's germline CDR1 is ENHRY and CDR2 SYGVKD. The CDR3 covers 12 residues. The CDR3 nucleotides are TGTGCCATCAGCCCCGGGGGGGGTGGCTACACCTTC. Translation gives CAISPGGGGYTF.

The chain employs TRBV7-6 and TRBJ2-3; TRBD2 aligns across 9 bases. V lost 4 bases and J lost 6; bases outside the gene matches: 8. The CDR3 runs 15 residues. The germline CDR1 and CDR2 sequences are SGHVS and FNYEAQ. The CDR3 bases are TGTGCCAGCAGCTCCCTTAGCGGGGGACTCGATACGCAGTATTTT. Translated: CASSSLSGGLDTQYF.

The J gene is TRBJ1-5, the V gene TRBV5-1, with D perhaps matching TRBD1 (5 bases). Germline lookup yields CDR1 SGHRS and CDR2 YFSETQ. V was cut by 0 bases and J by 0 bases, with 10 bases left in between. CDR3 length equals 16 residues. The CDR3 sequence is CASSLGGANSNQPQHF. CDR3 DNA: TGCGCCAGCAGCTTGGGCGGGGCTAATAGCAATCAGCCCCAGCATTTT.

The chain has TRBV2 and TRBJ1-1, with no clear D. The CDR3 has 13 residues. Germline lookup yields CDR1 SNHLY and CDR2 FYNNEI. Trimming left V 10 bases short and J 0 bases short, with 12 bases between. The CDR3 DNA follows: TGTGCCATAACTATTTACATGAACACTGAAGCTTTCTTT. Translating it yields CAITIYMNTEAFF.

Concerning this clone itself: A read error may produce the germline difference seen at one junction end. This CDR3 is CASRVAVFTYTDTQYF. In DNA form, the CDR3 reads TGTGCCAGCAGGGTAGCGGTTTTCACCTACACAGATACGCAGTATTTT. J is TRBJ2-3 and V is TRBV9; perhaps TRBD2 as D (6 bases). The germline CDR1 and CDR2 sequences are SGDLS and YYNGEE. The length of the CDR3 is 16 residues.

CDR3 bases: TGTGCCAGCAGCTTAGGGTCTTGGACAGGAAGCAATCAGCCCCAGCATTTT. It encodes CASSLGSWTGSNQPQHF. The rearrangement uses TRBV7-9 and TRBJ1-5, with 7 bases aligning to TRBD1. CDR1 SEHNR and CDR2 FQNEAQ come from the germline V gene (reference sequence). The length of the CDR3 is 17 residues. Losses at the gene ends were 1 base for V and 1 base for J; bases not matched to a gene: 7.

The CDR3 sequence is CASSSDRVTLYEQYF. The CDR3 DNA sequence: TGTGCCAGCAGCTCGGACAGGGTAACCCTCTACGAGCAGTACTTC. The genes are TRBV5-4 and TRBJ2-7, with TRBD1 matching over 8 bases. The CDR3 is made up of 15 amino acids. Germline values: CDR1 SGHNT, CDR2 YYREEE (reference sequence). V lost 3 bases and J lost 3; bases outside the gene matches: 8. Together with reference TRBV5-4 and TRBJ2-7, the CDR3 gives the full variable domain: ETGVTQSPTHLIKTRGQQVTLRCSSQSGHNTVSWYQQALGQGPQFIFQYYREEENGRGNFPPRFSGLQFPNYSSELNVNALELDDSALYLCASSSDRVTLYEQYFGPGTRLTVT.

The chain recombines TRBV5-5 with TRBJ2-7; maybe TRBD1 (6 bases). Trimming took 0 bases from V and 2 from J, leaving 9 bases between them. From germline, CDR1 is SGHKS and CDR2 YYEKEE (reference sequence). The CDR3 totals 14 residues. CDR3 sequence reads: CASSLDRVPYEQYF. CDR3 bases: TGTGCCAGCAGCTTGGACAGGGTGCCCTACGAGCAGTACTTC.

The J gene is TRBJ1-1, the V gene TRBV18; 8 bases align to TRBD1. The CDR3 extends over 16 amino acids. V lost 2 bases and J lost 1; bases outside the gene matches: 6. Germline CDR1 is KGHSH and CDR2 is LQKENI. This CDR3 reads CASSPFGGQGNTEAFF. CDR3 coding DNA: TGTGCCAGCTCACCATTTGGAGGACAGGGGAACACTGAAGCTTTCTTT.

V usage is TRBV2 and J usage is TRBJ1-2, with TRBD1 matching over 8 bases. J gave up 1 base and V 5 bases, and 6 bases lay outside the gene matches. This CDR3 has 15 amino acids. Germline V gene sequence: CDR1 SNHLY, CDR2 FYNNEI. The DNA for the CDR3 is TGTGCCAGCAGTAGTCTGGACAGGGATAACTATGGCTACACCTTC. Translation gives CASSSLDRDNYGYTF.

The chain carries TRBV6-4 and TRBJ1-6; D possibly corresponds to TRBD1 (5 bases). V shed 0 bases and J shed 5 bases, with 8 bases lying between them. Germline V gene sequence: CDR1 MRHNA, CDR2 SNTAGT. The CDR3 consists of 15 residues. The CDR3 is CASSDSVGDNSPLHF. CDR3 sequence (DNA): TGTGCCAGCAGTGACTCGGTAGGGGATAATTCACCCCTCCACTTT.

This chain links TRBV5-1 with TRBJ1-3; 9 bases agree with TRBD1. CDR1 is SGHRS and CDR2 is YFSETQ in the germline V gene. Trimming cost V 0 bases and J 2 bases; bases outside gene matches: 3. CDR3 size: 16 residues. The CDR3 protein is CASSLGGQGTGNTIYF. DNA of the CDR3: TGCGCCAGCAGCTTGGGGGGACAGGGAACTGGAAACACCATATATTTT.

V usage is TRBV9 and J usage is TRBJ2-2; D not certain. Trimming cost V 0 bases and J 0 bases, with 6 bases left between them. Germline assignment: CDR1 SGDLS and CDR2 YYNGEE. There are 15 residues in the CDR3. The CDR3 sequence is CASSVVQTNTGELFF. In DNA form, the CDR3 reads TGTGCCAGCAGCGTAGTACAGACGAACACCGGGGAGCTGTTTTTT.

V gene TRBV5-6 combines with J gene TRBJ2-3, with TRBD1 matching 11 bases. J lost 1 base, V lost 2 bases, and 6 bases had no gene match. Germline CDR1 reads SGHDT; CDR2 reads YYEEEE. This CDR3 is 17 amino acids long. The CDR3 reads CASSLGTGGRRTDTQYF. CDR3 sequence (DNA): TGTGCCAGCAGCTTAGGGACAGGGGGTCGGCGCACAGATACGCAGTATTTT.

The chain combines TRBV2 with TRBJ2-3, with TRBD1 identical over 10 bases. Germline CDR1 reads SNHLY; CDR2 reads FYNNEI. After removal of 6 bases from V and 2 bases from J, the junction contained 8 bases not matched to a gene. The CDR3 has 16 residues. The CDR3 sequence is CASRPRQGAITDTQYF. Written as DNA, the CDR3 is TGTGCCAGCAGACCCCGACAGGGGGCGATCACAGATACGCAGTATTTT.

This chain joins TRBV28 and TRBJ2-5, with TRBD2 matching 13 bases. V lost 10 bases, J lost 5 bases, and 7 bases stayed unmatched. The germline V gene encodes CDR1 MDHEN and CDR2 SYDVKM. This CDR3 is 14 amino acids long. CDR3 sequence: CATTSGGPGETQYF. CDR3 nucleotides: TGTGCCACGACTAGCGGGGGGCCGGGGGAGACCCAGTACTTC.

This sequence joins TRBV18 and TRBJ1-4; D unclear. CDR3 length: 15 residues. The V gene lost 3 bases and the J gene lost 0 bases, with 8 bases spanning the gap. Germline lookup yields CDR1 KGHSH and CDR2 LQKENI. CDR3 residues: CASSPSRSTNEKLFF. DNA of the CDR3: TGTGCCAGCTCACCTAGCCGTTCAACTAATGAAAAACTGTTTTTT.

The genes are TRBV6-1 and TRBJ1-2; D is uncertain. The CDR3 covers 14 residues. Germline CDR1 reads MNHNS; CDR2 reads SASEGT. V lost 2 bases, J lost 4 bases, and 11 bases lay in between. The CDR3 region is CASSESAAPYGYTF. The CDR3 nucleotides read TGTGCCAGCAGTGAATCAGCGGCTCCCTATGGCTACACCTTC.

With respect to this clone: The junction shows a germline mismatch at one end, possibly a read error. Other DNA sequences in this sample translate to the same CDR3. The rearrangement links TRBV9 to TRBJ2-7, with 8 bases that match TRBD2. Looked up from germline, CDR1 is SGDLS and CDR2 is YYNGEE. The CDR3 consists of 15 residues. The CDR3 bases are TGCGCCAGCAGCCCACGGGAGGGTAGCTCCTACGAGCAGTACTTC. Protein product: CASSPREGSSYEQYF.

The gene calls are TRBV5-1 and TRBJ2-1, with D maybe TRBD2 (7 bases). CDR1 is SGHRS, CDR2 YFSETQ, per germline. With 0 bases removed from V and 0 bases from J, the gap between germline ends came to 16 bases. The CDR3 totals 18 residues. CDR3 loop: CASSLVLRGPSSYNEQFF. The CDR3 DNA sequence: TGCGCCAGCAGCTTGGTTCTGCGGGGGCCGAGCTCCTACAATGAGCAGTTCTTC.

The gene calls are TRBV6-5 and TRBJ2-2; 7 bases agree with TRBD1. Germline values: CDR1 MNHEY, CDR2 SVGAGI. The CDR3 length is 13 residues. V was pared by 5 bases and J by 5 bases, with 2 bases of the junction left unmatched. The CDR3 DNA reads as TGTGCCAGCAGTATGACAGGGACCGGGGAGCTGTTTTTT. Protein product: CASSMTGTGELFF.

CDR3 amino acids: CASRRQGATTGNYEQYF. CDR3 DNA sequence: TGCGCCAGCAGGCGACAGGGGGCCACGACTGGAAACTACGAGCAGTACTTC. The rearrangement joins TRBV5-1 to TRBJ2-7, with TRBD1 matching over 10 bases. Trimming cost V 5 bases and J 3 bases; bases outside gene matches: 14. The CDR3 extends over 17 amino acids. Per germline, CDR1 SGHRS and CDR2 YFSETQ.

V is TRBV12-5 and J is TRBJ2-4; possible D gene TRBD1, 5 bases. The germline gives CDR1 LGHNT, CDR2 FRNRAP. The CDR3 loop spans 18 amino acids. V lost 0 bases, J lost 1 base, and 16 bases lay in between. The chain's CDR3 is CASGLVQLGLEAKNIQYF. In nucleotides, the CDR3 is TGTGCTAGTGGTTTGGTACAGTTGGGGCTGGAGGCCAAAAACATTCAGTACTTC. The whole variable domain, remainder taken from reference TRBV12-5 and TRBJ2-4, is DARVTQTPRHKVTEMGQEVTMRCQPILGHNTVFWYRQTMMQGLELLAYFRNRAPLDDSGMPKDRFSAEMPDATLATLKIQPSEPRDSAVYFCASGLVQLGLEAKNIQYFGAGTRLSVL.

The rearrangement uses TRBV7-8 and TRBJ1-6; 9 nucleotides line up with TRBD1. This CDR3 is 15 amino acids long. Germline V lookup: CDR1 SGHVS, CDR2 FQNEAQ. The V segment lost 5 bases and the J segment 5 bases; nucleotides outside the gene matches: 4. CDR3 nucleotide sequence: TGTGCCAGCAGCCGTAGGACAGGGGATAATTCACCCCTCCACTTT. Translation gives CASSRRTGDNSPLHF. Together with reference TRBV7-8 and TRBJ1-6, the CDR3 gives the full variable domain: GAGVSQSPRYKVAKRGQDVALRCDPISGHVSLFWYQQALGQGPEFLTYFQNEAQLDKSGLPSDRFFAERPEGSVSTLKIQRTQQEDSAVYLCASSRRTGDNSPLHFGNGTRLTVT.

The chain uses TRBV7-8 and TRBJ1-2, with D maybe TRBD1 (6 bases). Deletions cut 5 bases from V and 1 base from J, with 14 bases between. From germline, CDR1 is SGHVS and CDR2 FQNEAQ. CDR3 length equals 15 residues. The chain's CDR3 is CASSEAGELNYGYTF. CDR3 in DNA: TGTGCCAGCAGCGAAGCAGGGGAACTTAACTATGGCTACACCTTC.